These T cell receptor beta chains were read from a single sample in a study of control samples from healthy donors and cancer patients. Sequenced by immunoSEQ multiplex PCR; TCRdb stores in-frame clones only, minus some. The data show approximately 98,000 clones, 82% seen once. Sequenced input: blood. The source of these receptors is a man aged 18 to 30 in good health. Both conserved end residues are part of each CDR3. The D gene is left open where the match is weak. Clone sizes are given selectively: once, few, many, or a class where the clone is expanded.

abundance	j_gene	d_gene	v_gene	CDR3nt	CDR3aa
NA	TRBJ2-3	TRBD1	TRBV13	TGTGCCAGCAGCTTAATATTGCAGGGGGCGACAGATACGCAGTATTTT	CASSLILQGATDTQYF
NA	TRBJ1-2	NA	TRBV7-2	TGTGCCAGCAGCTTAGACGAGGGGATCAACTATGGCTACACCTTC	CASSLDEGINYGYTF
NA	TRBJ1-6	NA	TRBV11-2	TGTGCCAGCAGCCAAGAAGGACTGACCTATAATTCACCCCTCCACTTT	CASSQEGLTYNSPLHF
NA	TRBJ1-4	NA	TRBV19	TGTGCCAGTAGTATGAATGGGGGCTTTCCTGAAAAACTGTTTTTT	CASSMNGGFPEKLFF
NA	TRBJ1-2	TRBD1	TRBV5-1	TGCGCCAGCAGCTCGGACAGGGTAGACGGCTACACCTTC	CASSSDRVDGYTF
once	TRBJ2-1	TRBD2	TRBV13	TGTGCCAGCAGCCTGGGGGGGGAAGGCCCCTACAATGAGCAGTTCTTC	CASSLGGEGPYNEQFF
NA	TRBJ1-2	NA	TRBV28	TGTGCCAGCAGTACAGGGTCGGGTAACTATGGCTACACCTTC	CASSTGSGNYGYTF
NA	TRBJ1-2	NA	TRBV28	TGTGCCAGCAGTTTGGGGGGCCCCGCGAGAAACTATGGCTACACCTTC	CASSLGGPARNYGYTF
NA	TRBJ2-1	NA	TRBV20-1	TGCAGTGCTAGACTAGCGAGTGAGCAGTTCTTC	CSARLASEQFF
NA	TRBJ2-1	NA	TRBV14	TGTGCCAGCAAGCATGGGGAAAATGAGCAGTTCTTC	CASKHGENEQFF
NA	TRBJ2-7	NA	TRBV7-2	TGTGCCAGCAGCTTAGCGCTTTTGGGGGGGGGCGAGACCTACGAGCAGTACTTC	CASSLALLGGGETYEQYF
NA	TRBJ1-4	NA	TRBV3-1/TRBV3-2	TGTGCCAGCAGCCACGGTCGAAAACTGTTTTTT	CASSHGRKLFF
NA	TRBJ1-3	NA	TRBV28	TGTGCCAGCATTGAGATCGGGGAAGCTGGAAACACCATATATTTT	CASIEIGEAGNTIYF
NA	TRBJ2-1	NA	TRBV6-5	TGTGCCAGCAGTACAGACAGGAGCTCCTACAATGAGCAGTTCTTC	CASSTDRSSYNEQFF
NA	TRBJ1-6	TRBD1	TRBV7-9	TGTGCCAGCAGCGCAGACAGGGCAGGTGGGTCCCTCCACTTT	CASSADRAGGSLHF
NA	TRBJ1-1	NA	TRBV29-1	TGCAGCGTTGAATCGGCCCCCGGGACCGACACTGAAGCTTTCTTT	CSVESAPGTDTEAFF
few	TRBJ1-5	TRBD1	TRBV15	TGTGCCACCAGCAGAGACTTCACAGGGGCTGGGGATCAGCCCCAGCATTTT	CATSRDFTGAGDQPQHF
NA	TRBJ1-3	NA	TRBV19	TGTGCCAGTATTAAAGTACAGGGAGGGTCGTGGAACACCATATATTTT	CASIKVQGGSWNTIYF
NA	TRBJ1-4	NA	TRBV15	TGTGCCACCAAACGGGGGGAGACAACTAATGAAAAACTGTTTTTT	CATKRGETTNEKLFF
NA	TRBJ1-6	NA	TRBV12-5	TGTGCTAGTGGTTTGATCCCCAAGAGCTCCTATAATTCACCCCTCCACTTT	CASGLIPKSSYNSPLHF
NA	TRBJ2-5	TRBD2	TRBV2	TGTGCCAGCCGAGGACTAGCGGGGCTACAAGAGACCCAGTACTTC	CASRGLAGLQETQYF
NA	TRBJ1-6	NA	TRBV11-2	TGTGCCAGCAGGGCGAGCTCCTATAATTCACCCCTCCACTTT	CASRASSYNSPLHF
NA	TRBJ2-7	TRBD1	TRBV7-2	TGTGCCAGCAGCCCCCGGGACAGAGCCTACGAGCAGTACTTC	CASSPRDRAYEQYF
NA	TRBJ2-3	TRBD1	TRBV12-5	TGTGCTAGTGGCGACCCCCGGGACAGGAGCACAGATACGCAGTATTTT	CASGDPRDRSTDTQYF
NA	TRBJ2-5	TRBD1	TRBV5-1	TGCGCCAGCAGCGGAGACAGGGGGCCCCGGTACTTC	CASSGDRGPRYF
NA	TRBJ2-3	TRBD2	TRBV5-6	TGTGCCAGCAGCTTGATAGCGGGGGGCACAGATACGCAGTATTTT	CASSLIAGGTDTQYF
NA	TRBJ2-3	NA	TRBV7-2	TGTGCCAGCAGCTTAAAGTTGGCGTATACGCAGTATTTT	CASSLKLAYTQYF
NA	TRBJ1-2	NA	TRBV6-4	TGTGCCAGCAGTGAGACTGAGGGCGATGGCTACACCTTC	CASSETEGDGYTF
NA	TRBJ2-5	TRBD1	TRBV19	TGTGCCAGCACCGACAGGGTGCTCGGGACCCAGTACTTC	CASTDRVLGTQYF
NA	TRBJ1-1	TRBD1	TRBV7-2	TGTGCCAGCAGCCGGGGGACAGGGGGCCGGTATACTGAAGCTTTCTTT	CASSRGTGGRYTEAFF
NA	TRBJ1-1	NA	TRBV7-2	TGTGCCAGCAGCTCCACCCGGGCCGGGAACACTGAAGCTTTCTTT	CASSSTRAGNTEAFF
NA	TRBJ2-1	TRBD2	TRBV5-1	TGCGCCAGCAGCTCCAATGGGGGGGGGAACAGTAATGAGCAGTTCTTC	CASSSNGGGNSNEQFF
NA	TRBJ1-6	TRBD1	TRBV4-2	TGTGCCAGCAGCCACCGGGACAGCTCATCACCCCTCCACTTT	CASSHRDSSSPLHF
NA	TRBJ2-5	TRBD2	TRBV28	TGTGCCAGCAGCGAGCCCCGGGGAGCAGCGGGGGAGACCCAGTACTTC	CASSEPRGAAGETQYF
NA	TRBJ1-2	TRBD1	TRBV28	TGTGCCAGCAGCTTGTCCGCCGGGACAGGGTTGGGCTACACCTTC	CASSLSAGTGLGYTF
few	TRBJ1-6	NA	TRBV6-6	TGTGCCAGCAGTCCGGAGTTCTATAATTCACCCCTCCACTTT	CASSPEFYNSPLHF
NA	TRBJ1-4	TRBD1	TRBV5-5	TGTGCCAGCAGCTTTCAGGGGGTCGAAAAACTGTTTTTT	CASSFQGVEKLFF
NA	TRBJ2-5	NA	TRBV6-2/TRBV6-3	TGTGCCAGCAGTTACTCCGAGACCCAGTACTTC	CASSYSETQYF
NA	TRBJ2-3	NA	TRBV7-6	TGTGCCAGCAGCTTTCGGGTGGAGCCCACAGATACGCAGTATTTT	CASSFRVEPTDTQYF
NA	TRBJ1-5	TRBD1	TRBV7-2	TGTGCCAGCAGCTTAGCGGCAGGGGGGACGAATCAGCCCCAGCATTTT	CASSLAAGGTNQPQHF
NA	TRBJ1-1	NA	TRBV30	TGTGCCTGGAGTGTATACGGACAGAGGAACACTGAAGCTTTCTTT	CAWSVYGQRNTEAFF
NA	TRBJ2-3	TRBD2	TRBV28	TGTGCCAGCAGTTTGGAGACTAGCGGCACAGATACGCAGTATTTT	CASSLETSGTDTQYF
NA	TRBJ2-7	NA	TRBV19	TGTGCCAGTAGTATATTAGGACGGACCTACGAGCAGTACTTC	CASSILGRTYEQYF
NA	TRBJ2-5	NA	TRBV25-1	TGTGCCAGCAGAGAACAGGGAAGAGAGACCCAGTACTTC	CASREQGRETQYF
NA	TRBJ2-5	TRBD1	TRBV7-8	TGTGCCAGCAGCTCGCGGGACAGGGGGCATGAGACCCAGTACTTC	CASSSRDRGHETQYF
NA	TRBJ1-1	NA	TRBV7-9	TGTGCCAGCAGCTTAGGTATCACTGAAGCTTTCTTT	CASSLGITEAFF
NA	TRBJ1-1	NA	TRBV6-1	TGTGCCAGCAGTGAAAAGGGCAGGGGCACTGAAGCTTTCTTT	CASSEKGRGTEAFF
NA	TRBJ2-1	NA	TRBV5-1	TGCGCCAGCAGCTTGGTTGGCGAAAGCTCCTACAATGAGCAGTTCTTC	CASSLVGESSYNEQFF
NA	TRBJ2-1	TRBD1	TRBV11-3	TGTGCCAGCAGCTTAAGGACAGGGAGTGTGAATGAGCAGTTCTTC	CASSLRTGSVNEQFF
NA	TRBJ2-2	TRBD2	TRBV13	TGTGCCAGCAGCTTATACGGGGGGATTAACACCGGGGAGCTGTTTTTT	CASSLYGGINTGELFF
NA	TRBJ2-3	NA	TRBV5-4	TGTGCCAGCAGCTTTTTTGTGGGGGCCTCCGGAAATACGCAGTATTTT	CASSFFVGASGNTQYF
NA	TRBJ2-1	NA	TRBV30	TGTGCCTGGAGTAGCGGGTTATTCAATGAGCAGTTCTTC	CAWSSGLFNEQFF
many	TRBJ1-1	NA	TRBV7-2	TGTGCCAGCAGCTTAGGAGGGTCAGGAAGGACTGAAGCTTTCTTT	CASSLGGSGRTEAFF
NA	TRBJ1-2	NA	TRBV28	TGTGCCATCCAGCCTCCGGTGTTGAGGGAACGGTACACCTTC	CAIQPPVLRERYTF